Following are 24 T cell receptor beta chains from one sample sequenced in a study of T cell changes during pregnancy in multiple sclerosis. Profiled with immunoSEQ multiplex PCR; TCRdb holds only in-frame clones, not every one. The sample consists of about 53,000 clones, roughly 90% of them appearing once. The sample in question was peripheral blood, obtained after pregnancy. The receptor source for this set is a female donor in good health, enrolled as a control in a pregnancy study.

Regarding this clone: One end of the junction does not line up with germline, which may come from a read error. The rearrangement joins TRBV28 to TRBJ2-7; possible D gene TRBD2, 5 bases. The V gene's germline CDR1 is MDHEN and CDR2 SYDVKM. The CDR3 length is 13 residues. CDR3 in DNA: TGTGCCAGCGGCACCGGGGTCCCCTACGGGCAGTACTTC. Residues: CASGTGVPYGQYF.

This clone was picked up a small number of times. This chain joins TRBV6-1 and TRBJ1-5; perhaps TRBD1 as D (5 bases). The V gene lost 2 bases and the J gene lost 7 bases, with 12 bases spanning the gap. This CDR3 is built from 14 residues. Germline CDR1 and CDR2: MNHNS and SASEGT. CDR3 residues: CASSEPGGAQPQHF. The CDR3 nucleotides read TGTGCCAGCAGTGAACCAGGAGGGGCCCAGCCCCAGCATTTT.

This clone turned up a few times. The chain couples TRBV30 to TRBJ1-1, with a possible D match to TRBD1 (5 bases). This CDR3 has 12 residues. The germline V gene has CDR1 GTSNPN and CDR2 SVGIG (reference sequence). V was cut by 7 bases and J by 0 bases, with 9 bases left in between. In DNA, the CDR3 is TGTGCCTTATCGACAGTGAACACTGAAGCTTTCTTT. Translation gives CALSTVNTEAFF.

The chain combines TRBV5-1 with TRBJ2-3, with 11 positions matching TRBD2. The length of the CDR3 is 18 residues. The V gene end was trimmed by 4 bases and the J gene end by 4 bases; junction bases not matched to a gene: 14. Germline V gene lookup returns CDR1 SGHRS and CDR2 YFSETQ. The CDR3 reads CASSRASGGNPRADTQYF. The CDR3 DNA follows: TGCGCCAGCAGCCGGGCTAGCGGGGGGAACCCCCGGGCAGATACGCAGTATTTT.

V and J are TRBV2 and TRBJ2-7; no clear D gene. This CDR3 has 13 residues. Germline V lookup: CDR1 SNHLY, CDR2 FYNNEI. Trimming shortened V by 1 base and J by 0 bases, and 4 bases separated the two germline ends. The DNA of the CDR3 is TGTGCCAGCAGTGAAGTCCGCTCCTACGAGCAGTACTTC. Its protein is CASSEVRSYEQYF.

The chain couples TRBV27 to TRBJ1-2; 10 bases are shared with TRBD1. The V gene's germline CDR1 is MNHEY and CDR2 SMNVEV (reference sequence). CDR3 size: 15 residues. V was clipped by 5 bases and J by 5 bases; unmatched bases: 8. CDR3 nucleotide sequence: TGTGCCAGCAGTGGCCGACAGGGGGCTGAGTATGGCTACACCTTC. Protein: CASSGRQGAEYGYTF.

This clone was observed a handful of times. The J gene is TRBJ2-2, the V gene TRBV15, with 7 nucleotides matching TRBD2. Germline V gives CDR1 LNHNV, CDR2 YYDKDF (reference sequence). The CDR3 consists of 15 residues. V shed 0 bases, J shed 4 bases, and the junction held 2 bases outside the gene matches. CDR3 amino acids: CATSRDGRVTGELFF. In nucleotides, the CDR3 is TGTGCCACCAGCAGAGATGGGAGGGTCACCGGGGAGCTGTTTTTT.

The chain has TRBV5-4 and TRBJ1-5; 8 nucleotides line up with TRBD1. Per the germline V gene, CDR1 is SGHNT and CDR2 is YYREEE (reference sequence). The V segment lost 4 bases and the J segment 6 bases; nucleotides outside the gene matches: 6. The CDR3 length is 14 residues. CDR3 region: CASSPDRGRQPQHF. The CDR3 DNA reads TGTGCCAGCAGCCCTGACAGGGGCCGTCAGCCCCAGCATTTT.

For the CDR3, the DNA is TGTGCCAGCAGGGACGGGGGGGTGGCGTTCTTC. Residues: CASRDGGVAFF. The chain has TRBV6-1 and TRBJ2-1; 8 bases fit TRBD2. The length of the CDR3 is 11 residues. CDR1 and CDR2 (germline): MNHNS, SASEGT. J lost 15 bases, V lost 6 bases, and 7 bases had no gene match.

The V gene is TRBV6-5, the J gene TRBJ1-1; TRBD1 matches at 7 bases. This CDR3 contains 13 residues. Germline CDR1 MNHEY, CDR2 SVGAGI. J gave up 4 bases and V 6 bases, and 5 bases lay outside the gene matches. The chain's CDR3 is CASSPGTATEAFF. CDR3 bases: TGTGCCAGCAGCCCGGGGACAGCCACTGAAGCTTTCTTT.

The chain has TRBV2 and TRBJ1-6, with a possible D match to TRBD1 (6 bases). V lost 5 bases to trimming and J lost 7 bases, with 9 bases between them. This CDR3 comprises 13 residues. Germline V gives CDR1 SNHLY, CDR2 FYNNEI. CDR3: CASSRTANSPLHF. DNA of the CDR3: TGTGCCAGCAGTAGGACAGCCAATTCACCCCTCCACTTT.

This CDR3 is CASSDNAENQPQHF. As DNA, the CDR3 is TGTGCCAGCAGTGACAATGCGGAAAATCAGCCCCAGCATTTT. The rearrangement links TRBV6-4 to TRBJ1-5; D remains ambiguous. The germline V gene encodes CDR1 MRHNA and CDR2 SNTAGT. The CDR3 is 14 residues long. Trimming left V 2 bases short and J 4 bases short, with 9 bases between.

This chain links TRBV27 with TRBJ1-5; maybe TRBD1 (5 bases). CDR3 length: 15 residues. The V end was cut by 6 bases, the J end by 1 base, with 13 bases between. Germline CDR1 is MNHEY and CDR2 is SMNVEV (reference sequence). CDR3 in amino acids: CASRLTGGSNQPQHF. Here the CDR3 DNA reads TGTGCCAGCAGATTAACAGGTGGCAGCAATCAGCCCCAGCATTTT.

The rearrangement joins TRBV5-4 to TRBJ1-1, with 9 bases matching TRBD1. With V trimmed by 3 bases and J by 1 base, 1 base remained unmatched. This CDR3 spans 14 amino acids. Germline loops: CDR1 SGHNT, CDR2 YYREEE (reference sequence). In nucleotides, the CDR3 is TGTGCCAGCAGCTCGGGACAGGGGAACACTGAAGCTTTCTTT. This gives the protein CASSSGQGNTEAFF.

The chain links TRBV28 to TRBJ1-6; possibly TRBD1 for D (5 bases). V was trimmed by 1 base and J by 5 bases, leaving 9 bases between them. There are 15 residues in the CDR3. CDR1 is MDHEN and CDR2 is SYDVKM in the germline V gene. The CDR3 sequence: CASSLLGVNNSPLHF. The DNA of the CDR3 is TGTGCCAGCAGTTTATTAGGGGTCAATAATTCACCCCTCCACTTT.

Written as DNA, the CDR3 is TGTGCCAGCAGTTACATGGCGGGCTCTGGAAACACCATATATTTT. It yields the protein CASSYMAGSGNTIYF. This chain joins TRBV6-5 and TRBJ1-3; D ambiguous. This CDR3 has 15 residues. The V gene lost 2 bases and the J gene lost 0 bases, with 8 bases spanning the gap. Germline loops: CDR1 MNHEY, CDR2 SVGAGI.

V and J are TRBV7-9 and TRBJ2-7, with 9 bases that match TRBD2. V was clipped by 0 bases and J by 5 bases; unmatched bases: 14. The V gene's germline CDR1 is SEHNR and CDR2 FQNEAQ (reference sequence). The CDR3 is 18 residues long. The DNA of the CDR3 is TGTGCCAGCAGCTTAGCCTCCTCTAATAGCGGGAGAGGTGACGAGCAGTACTTC. It is translated as CASSLASSNSGRGDEQYF.

This chain links TRBV9 with TRBJ2-7, with D possibly matching TRBD1 (6 bases). The V gene's germline CDR1 is SGDLS and CDR2 YYNGEE. CDR3 length: 15 amino acids. V lost 4 bases and J 0 bases, leaving 14 bases between the germline ends. The CDR3 bases are TGTGCCAGCAGCTCTTTACAGGGCCCCTCCTACGAGCAGTACTTC. Its protein product is CASSSLQGPSYEQYF.

Here the CDR3 reads CASSQPGQGNTEAFF. In nucleotides, the CDR3 is TGTGCCAGCAGCCAACCGGGACAGGGAAACACTGAAGCTTTCTTT. The V gene is TRBV4-2, the J gene TRBJ1-1; 9 bases agree with TRBD1. Trimming at V came to 2 bases and at J to 2 bases, leaving 3 bases not matched to a gene. CDR3 size: 15 residues. Germline CDR1 and CDR2: LGHNA and YNFKEQ.

The gene calls are TRBV11-2 and TRBJ1-5; no clear D. Germline V gene lookup returns CDR1 SGHAT and CDR2 FQNNGV. The V end was cut by 5 bases, the J end by 4 bases, with 15 bases between. There are 15 residues in the CDR3. The CDR3 reads CASSLSGSRNQPQHF. CDR3 coding DNA: TGTGCCAGCAGCCTAAGCGGTAGTCGGAATCAGCCCCAGCATTTT.

This chain uses TRBV2 with TRBJ2-7; D remains unclear. From germline, CDR1 is SNHLY and CDR2 FYNNEI. This CDR3 has 15 amino acids. The V end was cut by 7 bases, the J end by 2 bases, with 18 bases between. CDR3 region: CASIVDGSFAYEQYF. The CDR3, as DNA: TGTGCCAGCATAGTAGATGGTAGCTTCGCCTACGAGCAGTACTTC.

The V call is TRBV18, the J call TRBJ1-1; D not certain. The CDR3 runs 13 residues. With 3 bases removed from V and 2 bases from J, the gap between germline ends came to 7 bases. From germline, CDR1 is KGHSH and CDR2 LQKENI. The CDR3 here is CASSPTLNTEAFF. DNA for the CDR3: TGTGCCAGCTCACCCACTTTAAACACTGAAGCTTTCTTT.

This chain joins TRBV19 and TRBJ1-6, with D uncertain. Per germline, CDR1 LNHDA and CDR2 SQIVND (reference sequence). The CDR3 has 13 amino acids. V was shortened by 8 bases and J by 7 bases, with 12 bases between the two germline ends. Written as DNA, the CDR3 is TGTGCCAGTGGGAGCAGCACGAATTCACCCCTCCACTTT. Its translation is CASGSSTNSPLHF.

J is TRBJ1-5 and V is TRBV19, with a possible D match to TRBD1 (6 bases). Germline V gene data show CDR1 as LNHDA and CDR2 as SQIVND (reference sequence). V lost 4 bases to trimming and J lost 0 bases, with 10 bases between them. This CDR3 is 15 amino acids long. CDR3 in amino acids: CASSTYRDSNQPQHF. CDR3 coding DNA: TGTGCCAGTAGTACCTACAGGGATAGCAATCAGCCCCAGCATTTT. Variable domain in full (rest from reference TRBV19 and TRBJ1-5): DGGITQSPKYLFRKEGQNVTLSCEQNLNHDAMYWYRQDPGQGLRLIYYSQIVNDFQKGDIAEGYSVSREKKESFPLTVTSAQKNPTAFYLCASSTYRDSNQPQHFGDGTRLSIL.